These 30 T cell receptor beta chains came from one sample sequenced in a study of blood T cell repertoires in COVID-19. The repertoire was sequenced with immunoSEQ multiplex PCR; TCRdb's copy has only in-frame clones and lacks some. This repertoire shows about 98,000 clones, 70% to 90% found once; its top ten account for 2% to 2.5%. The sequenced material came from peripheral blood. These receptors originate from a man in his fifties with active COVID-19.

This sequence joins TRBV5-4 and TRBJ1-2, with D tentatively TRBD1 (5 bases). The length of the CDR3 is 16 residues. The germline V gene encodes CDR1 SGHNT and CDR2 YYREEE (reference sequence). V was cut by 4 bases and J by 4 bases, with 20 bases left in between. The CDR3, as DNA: TGTGCCAGCAGCCTCCCGGGCGGGGCCCGGTCCTATGGCTACACCTTC. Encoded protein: CASSLPGGARSYGYTF.

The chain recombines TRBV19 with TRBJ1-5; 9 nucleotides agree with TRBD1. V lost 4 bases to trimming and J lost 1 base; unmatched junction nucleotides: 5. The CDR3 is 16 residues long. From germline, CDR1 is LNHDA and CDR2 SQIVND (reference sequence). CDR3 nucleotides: TGTGCCAGTAGTACAACAGGGGGCAGGAGCAATCAGCCCCAGCATTTT. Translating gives CASSTTGGRSNQPQHF.

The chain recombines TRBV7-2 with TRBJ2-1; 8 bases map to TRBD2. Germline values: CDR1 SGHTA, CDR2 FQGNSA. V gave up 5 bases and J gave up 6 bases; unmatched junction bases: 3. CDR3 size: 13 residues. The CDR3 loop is CASSPGRGNEQFF. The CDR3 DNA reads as TGTGCCAGCAGCCCCGGGAGGGGCAATGAGCAGTTCTTC.

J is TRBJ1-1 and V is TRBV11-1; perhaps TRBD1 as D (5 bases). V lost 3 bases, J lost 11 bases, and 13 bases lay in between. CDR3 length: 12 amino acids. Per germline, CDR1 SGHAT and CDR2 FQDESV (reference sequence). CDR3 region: CASSFGRASAFF. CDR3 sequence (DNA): TGTGCCAGCAGCTTCGGCAGGGCATCGGCTTTCTTT.

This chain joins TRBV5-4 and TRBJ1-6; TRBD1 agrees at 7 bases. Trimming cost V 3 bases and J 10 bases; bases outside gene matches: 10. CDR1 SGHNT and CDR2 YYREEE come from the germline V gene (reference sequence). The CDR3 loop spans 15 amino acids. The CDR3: CASSSFDREASPLHF. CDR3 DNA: TGTGCCAGCAGCTCCTTTGACAGGGAGGCATCACCCCTCCACTTT.

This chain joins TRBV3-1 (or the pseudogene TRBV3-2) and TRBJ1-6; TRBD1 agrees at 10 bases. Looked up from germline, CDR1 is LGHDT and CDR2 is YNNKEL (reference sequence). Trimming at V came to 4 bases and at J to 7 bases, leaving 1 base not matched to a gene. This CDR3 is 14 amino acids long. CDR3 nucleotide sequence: TGTGCCAGCAGCCTGGGACAGGGGAATTCACCCCTCCACTTT. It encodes CASSLGQGNSPLHF.

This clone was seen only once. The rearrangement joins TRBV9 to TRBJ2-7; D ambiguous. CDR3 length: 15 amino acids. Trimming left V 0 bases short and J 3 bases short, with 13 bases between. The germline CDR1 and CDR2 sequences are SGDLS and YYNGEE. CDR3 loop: CASSVEATAVYEQYF. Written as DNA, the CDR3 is TGTGCCAGCAGCGTAGAGGCAACCGCGGTCTACGAGCAGTACTTC.

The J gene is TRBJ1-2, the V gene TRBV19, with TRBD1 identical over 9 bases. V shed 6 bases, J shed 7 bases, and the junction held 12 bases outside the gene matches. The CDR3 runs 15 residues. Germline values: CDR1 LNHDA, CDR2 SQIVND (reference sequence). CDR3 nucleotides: TGTGCCAGTAGGACCAGACAGGGGGAGTATCTTGGCTACACCTTC. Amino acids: CASRTRQGEYLGYTF.

The CDR3 DNA sequence: TGTGCCAGCAGCTACCTAGGGGGCCGGGACACTGAAGCTTTCTTT. It translates to CASSYLGGRDTEAFF. This chain uses TRBV7-9 with TRBJ1-1; 7 bases line up with TRBD1. Per germline, CDR1 SEHNR and CDR2 FQNEAQ (reference sequence). The CDR3 sequence is 15 residues long. Trimming took 4 bases from V and 3 from J; bases not matched to a gene: 8. Full variable domain (remainder filled in from reference TRBV7-9 and TRBJ1-1): DTGVSQNPRHKITKRGQNVTFRCDPISEHNRLYWYRQTLGQGPEFLTYFQNEAQLEKSRLLSDRFSAERPKGSFSTLEIQRTEQGDSAMYLCASSYLGGRDTEAFFGQGTRLTVV.

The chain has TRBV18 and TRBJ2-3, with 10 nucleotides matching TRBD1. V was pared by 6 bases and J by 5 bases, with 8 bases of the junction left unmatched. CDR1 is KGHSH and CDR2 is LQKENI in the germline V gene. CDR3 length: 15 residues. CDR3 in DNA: TGTGCCAGCTCCCTATCCGGACAGGGGGGAGATACGCAGTATTTT. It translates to CASSLSGQGGDTQYF. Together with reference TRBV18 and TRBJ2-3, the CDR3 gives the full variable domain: NAGVMQNPRHLVRRRGQEARLRCSPMKGHSHVYWYRQLPEEGLKFMVYLQKENIIDESGMPKERFSAEFPKEGPSILRIQQVVRGDSAAYFCASSLSGQGGDTQYFGPGTRLTVL.

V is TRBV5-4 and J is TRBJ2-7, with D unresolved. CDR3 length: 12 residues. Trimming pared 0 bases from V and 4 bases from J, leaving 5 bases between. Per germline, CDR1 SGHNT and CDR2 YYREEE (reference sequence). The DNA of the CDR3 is TGTGCCAGCAGCTTGGATCTGTACGAGCAGTACTTC. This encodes CASSLDLYEQYF.

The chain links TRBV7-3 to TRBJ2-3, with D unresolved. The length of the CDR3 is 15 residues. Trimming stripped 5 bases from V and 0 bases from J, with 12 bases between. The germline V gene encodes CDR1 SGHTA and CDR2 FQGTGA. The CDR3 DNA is TGTGCCAGCAGCCCGACTGGTGTTAGCACAGATACGCAGTATTTT. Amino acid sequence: CASSPTGVSTDTQYF.

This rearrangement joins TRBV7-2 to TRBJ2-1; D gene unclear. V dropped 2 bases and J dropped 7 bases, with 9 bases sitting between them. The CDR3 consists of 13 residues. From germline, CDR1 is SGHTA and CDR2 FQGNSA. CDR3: CASSLSSINEQFF. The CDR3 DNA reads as TGTGCCAGCAGCTTATCTAGTATTAATGAGCAGTTCTTC.

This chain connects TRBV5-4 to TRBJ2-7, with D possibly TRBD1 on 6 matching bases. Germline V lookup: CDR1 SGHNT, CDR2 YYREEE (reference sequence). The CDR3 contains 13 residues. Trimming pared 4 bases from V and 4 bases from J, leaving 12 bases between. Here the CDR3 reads CASSRLQGYEQYF. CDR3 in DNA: TGTGCCAGCAGCCGTTTACAGGGTTACGAGCAGTACTTC.

The CDR3 loop is CASSLGQGIQAFF. The CDR3 coding sequence is TGTGCCAGCAGCTTGGGACAGGGGATACAAGCTTTCTTT. The chain joins TRBV5-6 to TRBJ1-1; 8 bases align to TRBD1. Germline trimming cut 0 bases from V and 9 bases from J; bases unmatched to any gene: 4. The CDR3 extends over 13 amino acids. Per the germline V gene, CDR1 is SGHDT and CDR2 is YYEEEE.

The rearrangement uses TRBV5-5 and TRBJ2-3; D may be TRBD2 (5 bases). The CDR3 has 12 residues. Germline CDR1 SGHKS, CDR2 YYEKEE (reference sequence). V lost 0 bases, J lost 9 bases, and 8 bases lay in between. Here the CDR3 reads CASSLEGETQYF. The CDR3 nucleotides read TGTGCCAGCAGCTTGGAGGGAGAAACGCAGTATTTT.

The CDR3 here is CATSRDSSGSSRSYEQYF. CDR3 in DNA: TGTGCCACCAGCAGAGATTCTTCCGGGTCAAGCCGCTCCTACGAGCAGTACTTC. The V call is TRBV15, the J call TRBJ2-7; no clear D gene. The CDR3 runs to 18 residues. The germline gives CDR1 LNHNV, CDR2 YYDKDF (reference sequence). The ends were cut back, 0 bases at V and 0 bases at J, with 18 bases in the middle. Together with reference TRBV15 and TRBJ2-7, the CDR3 gives the full variable domain: DAMVIQNPRYQVTQFGKPVTLSCSQTLNHNVMYWYQQKSSQAPKLLFHYYDKDFNNEADTPDNFQSRRPNTSFCFLDIRSPGLGDTAMYLCATSRDSSGSSRSYEQYFGPGTRLTVT.

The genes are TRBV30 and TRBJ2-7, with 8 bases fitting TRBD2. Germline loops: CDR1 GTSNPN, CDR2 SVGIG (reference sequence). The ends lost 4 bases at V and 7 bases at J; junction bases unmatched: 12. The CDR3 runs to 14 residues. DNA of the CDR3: TGTGCCTGGACCCCACGGGGGGGGTACGGGGAGCAGTACTTC. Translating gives CAWTPRGGYGEQYF.

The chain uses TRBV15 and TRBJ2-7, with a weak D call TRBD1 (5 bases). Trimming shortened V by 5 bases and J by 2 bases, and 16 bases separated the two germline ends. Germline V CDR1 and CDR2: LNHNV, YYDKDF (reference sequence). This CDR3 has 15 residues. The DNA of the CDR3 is TGTGCCACCAGCGGCGATGGGGCATCCCCCTACGAGCAGTACTTC. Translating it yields CATSGDGASPYEQYF.

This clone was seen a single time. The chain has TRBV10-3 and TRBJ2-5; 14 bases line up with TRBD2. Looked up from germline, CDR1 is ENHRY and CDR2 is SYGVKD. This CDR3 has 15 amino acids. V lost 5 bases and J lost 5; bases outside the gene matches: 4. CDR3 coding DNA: TGTGCCATCAGTAGGACTAGCGGGGGGAAGGAGACCCAGTACTTC. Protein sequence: CAISRTSGGKETQYF.

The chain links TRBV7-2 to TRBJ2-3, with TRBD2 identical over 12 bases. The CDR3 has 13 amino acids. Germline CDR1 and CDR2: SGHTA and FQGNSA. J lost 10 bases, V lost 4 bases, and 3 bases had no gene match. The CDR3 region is CASSSLAGGAQYF. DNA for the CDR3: TGTGCCAGCAGCTCTCTAGCGGGAGGGGCGCAGTATTTT.

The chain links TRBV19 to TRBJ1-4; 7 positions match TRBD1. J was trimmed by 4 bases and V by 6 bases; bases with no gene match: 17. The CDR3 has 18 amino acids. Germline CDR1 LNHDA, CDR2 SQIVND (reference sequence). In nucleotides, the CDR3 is TGTGCCAGTAGACGACGGCGACAGGGCGTATTAGTTAATGAAAAACTGTTTTTT. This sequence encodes CASRRRRQGVLVNEKLFF. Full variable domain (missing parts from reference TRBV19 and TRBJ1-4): DGGITQSPKYLFRKEGQNVTLSCEQNLNHDAMYWYRQDPGQGLRLIYYSQIVNDFQKGDIAEGYSVSREKKESFPLTVTSAQKNPTAFYLCASRRRRQGVLVNEKLFFGSGTQLSVL.

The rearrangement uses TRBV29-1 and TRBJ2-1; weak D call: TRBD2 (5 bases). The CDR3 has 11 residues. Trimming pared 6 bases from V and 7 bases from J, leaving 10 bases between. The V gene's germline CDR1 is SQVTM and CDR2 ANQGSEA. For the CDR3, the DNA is TGCAGCGTGGCCGGGGTGAATGAGCAGTTCTTC. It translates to CSVAGVNEQFF.

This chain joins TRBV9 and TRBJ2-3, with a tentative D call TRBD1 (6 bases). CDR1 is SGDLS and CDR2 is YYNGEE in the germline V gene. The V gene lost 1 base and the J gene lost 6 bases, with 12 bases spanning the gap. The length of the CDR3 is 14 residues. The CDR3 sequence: CASSVTGPGDTQYF. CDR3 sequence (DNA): TGTGCCAGCAGCGTAACAGGGCCGGGGGATACGCAGTATTTT.

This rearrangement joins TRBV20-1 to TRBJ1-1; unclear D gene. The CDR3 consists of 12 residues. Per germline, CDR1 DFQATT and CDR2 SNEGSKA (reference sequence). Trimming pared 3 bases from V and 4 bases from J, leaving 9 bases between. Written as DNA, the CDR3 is TGCAGTGCTAGTAGACGGGGCACTGAAGCTTTCTTT. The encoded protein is CSASRRGTEAFF.

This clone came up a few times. CDR3 nucleotides: TGTGCCAGCAGAGAGCAAAAGGGCGGGTTCTTTGAGCAGTTCTTC. Amino acids: CASREQKGGFFEQFF. The chain employs TRBV2 and TRBJ2-1; tentatively, D is TRBD2 (5 bases). There are 15 residues in the CDR3. CDR1 is SNHLY, CDR2 FYNNEI, per germline. V lost 6 bases to trimming and J lost 9 bases, with 21 bases between them. Filled out from reference TRBV2 and TRBJ2-1, the complete variable domain reads EPEVTQTPSHQVTQMGQEVILRCVPISNHLYFYWYRQILGQKVEFLVSFYNNEISEKSEIFDDQFSVERPDGSNFTLKIRSTKLEDSAMYFCASREQKGGFFEQFFGPGTRLTVL.

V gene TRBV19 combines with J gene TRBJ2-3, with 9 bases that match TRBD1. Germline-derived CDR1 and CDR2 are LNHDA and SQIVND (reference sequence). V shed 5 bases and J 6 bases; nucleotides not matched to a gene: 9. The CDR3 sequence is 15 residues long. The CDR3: CASSGRDRVMDTQYF. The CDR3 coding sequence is TGTGCCAGTAGTGGCCGGGACAGGGTGATGGATACGCAGTATTTT.

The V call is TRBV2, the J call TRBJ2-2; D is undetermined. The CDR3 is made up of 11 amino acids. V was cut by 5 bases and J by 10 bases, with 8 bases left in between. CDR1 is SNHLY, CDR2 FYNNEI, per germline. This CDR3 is CASSPSLELFF. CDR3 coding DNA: TGTGCCAGCAGTCCGTCCTTGGAGCTGTTTTTT.

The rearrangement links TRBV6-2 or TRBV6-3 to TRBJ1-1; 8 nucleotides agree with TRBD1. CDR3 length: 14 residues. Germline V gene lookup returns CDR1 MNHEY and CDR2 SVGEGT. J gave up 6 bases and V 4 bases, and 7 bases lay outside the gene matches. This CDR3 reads CASSWDRMSPEAFF. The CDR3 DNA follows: TGTGCCAGCAGTTGGGACAGGATGAGCCCTGAAGCTTTCTTT.

Written as DNA, the CDR3 is TGCGCCAGCAGCTTGGGGGAGAGGACAGGGGGCAATCAGCCCCAGCATTTT. It yields the protein CASSLGERTGGNQPQHF. The genes are TRBV5-1 and TRBJ1-5; 9 bases are shared with TRBD1. CDR3 length equals 17 residues. In germline, CDR1 is SGHRS, CDR2 YFSETQ. V was clipped by 0 bases and J by 2 bases; unmatched bases: 6.